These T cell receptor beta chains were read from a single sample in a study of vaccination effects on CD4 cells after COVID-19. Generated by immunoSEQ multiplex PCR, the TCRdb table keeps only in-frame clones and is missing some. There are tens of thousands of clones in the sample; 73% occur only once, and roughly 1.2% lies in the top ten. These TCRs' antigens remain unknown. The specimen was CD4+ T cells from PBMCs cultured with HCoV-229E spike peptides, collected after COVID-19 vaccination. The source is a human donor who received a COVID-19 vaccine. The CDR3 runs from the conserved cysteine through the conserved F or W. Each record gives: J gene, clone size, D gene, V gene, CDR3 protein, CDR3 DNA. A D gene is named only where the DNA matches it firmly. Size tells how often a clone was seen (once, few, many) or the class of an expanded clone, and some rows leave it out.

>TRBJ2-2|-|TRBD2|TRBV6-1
CASSEEGLAGGPWELFF
TGTGCCAGCAGTGAAGAGGGACTAGCGGGGGGGCCATGGGAGCTGTTTTTT
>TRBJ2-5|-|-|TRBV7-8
CASSLGRGTETQYF
TGTGCCAGCAGCTTAGGGCGTGGGACGGAGACCCAGTACTTC
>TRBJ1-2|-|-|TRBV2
CASSEVGLNYGYTF
TGTGCCAGCAGTGAAGTCGGACTCAACTATGGCTACACCTTC
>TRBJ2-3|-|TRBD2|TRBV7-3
CASSLGRAGTDTQYF
TGTGCCAGCAGCCTGGGGAGGGCCGGCACAGATACGCAGTATTTT
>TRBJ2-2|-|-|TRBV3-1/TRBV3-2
CASRLTSSGELFF
TGTGCCAGCAGATTGACTAGTTCCGGGGAGCTGTTTTTT
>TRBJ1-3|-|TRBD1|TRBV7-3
CASSFPTGSSGNTIYF
TGTGCCAGCAGCTTTCCGACAGGGAGCTCTGGAAACACCATATATTTT
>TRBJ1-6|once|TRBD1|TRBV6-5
CASSYGTGFLNSPLHF
TGTGCCAGCAGTTACGGGACAGGGTTCTTGAATTCACCCCTCCACTTT
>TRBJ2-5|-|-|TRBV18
CASSPSRGRETQYF
TGTGCCAGCTCACCCTCTCGGGGTCGAGAGACCCAGTACTTC
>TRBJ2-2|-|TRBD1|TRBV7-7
CASSHGQGAITGELFF
TGTGCCAGCAGCCACGGACAGGGGGCTATTACCGGGGAGCTGTTTTTT
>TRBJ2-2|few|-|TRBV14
CASSHSIWGRAANTGELFF
TGTGCCAGCAGCCATTCCATCTGGGGGCGAGCGGCAAACACCGGGGAGCTGTTTTTT
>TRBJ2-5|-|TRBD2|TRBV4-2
CASSLRAGGESKTQYF
TGTGCCAGCAGCCTCCGAGCGGGGGGGGAGTCGAAGACCCAGTACTTC
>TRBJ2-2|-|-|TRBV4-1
CASSSQGTGELFF
TGCGCCAGCAGCTCTCAGGGGACCGGGGAGCTGTTTTTT
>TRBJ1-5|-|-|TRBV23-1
CASSQYGYNEVILNQPQHF
TGCGCCAGCAGTCAATACGGGTACAATGAAGTCATACTCAATCAGCCCCAGCATTTT
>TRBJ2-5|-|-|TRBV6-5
CASSYSAREETQYF
TGTGCCAGCAGTTACTCAGCCCGGGAAGAGACCCAGTACTTC
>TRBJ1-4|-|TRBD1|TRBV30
CAWSGGTEREKLFF
TGTGCCTGGAGCGGAGGGACAGAAAGGGAAAAACTGTTTTTT
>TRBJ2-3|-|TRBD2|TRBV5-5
CASSLGSGGDTQYF
TGTGCCAGCAGCTTGGGGTCGGGAGGAGATACGCAGTATTTT
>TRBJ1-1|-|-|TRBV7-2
CASSLVQGYTEAFF
TGTGCCAGCAGCTTAGTGCAGGGTTACACTGAAGCTTTCTTT
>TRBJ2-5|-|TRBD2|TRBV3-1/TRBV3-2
CASSQARTSGALQETQYF
TGTGCCAGCAGCCAAGCACGGACTAGCGGGGCTCTCCAAGAGACCCAGTACTTC
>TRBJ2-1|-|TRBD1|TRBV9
CASSPGTGYNEQFF
TGTGCCAGCAGCCCCGGGACAGGATACAATGAGCAGTTCTTC
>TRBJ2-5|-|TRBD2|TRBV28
CASSFRRGGQETQYF
TGTGCCAGCAGTTTCCGGCGGGGGGGCCAGGAGACCCAGTACTTC
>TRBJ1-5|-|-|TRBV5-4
CASSWTVSLFLHNQPQHF
TGTGCCAGCAGCTGGACAGTTTCTCTGTTCCTTCACAATCAGCCCCAGCATTTT
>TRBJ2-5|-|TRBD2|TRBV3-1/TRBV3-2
CATRASGETQYF
TGTGCCACCCGGGCTAGCGGAGAGACCCAGTACTTC
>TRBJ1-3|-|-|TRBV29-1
CSGTGGNTIYF
TGCAGCGGGACGGGAGGAAACACCATATATTTT
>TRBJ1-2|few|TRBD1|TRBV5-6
CASSLNRGQSSYTF
TGTGCCAGCAGCCTAAACCGGGGACAGTCTTCCTACACCTTC
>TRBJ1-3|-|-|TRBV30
CAWSGGSGNTIYF
TGTGCCTGGTCTGGTGGCTCTGGAAACACCATATATTTT
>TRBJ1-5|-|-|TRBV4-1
CASSQDLTQGRPQHF
TGCGCCAGCAGCCAAGATCTCACTCAGGGACGGCCCCAGCATTTT
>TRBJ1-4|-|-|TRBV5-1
CASSLDPGEKLFF
TGCGCCAGCAGCTTGGATCCGGGAGAAAAACTGTTTTTT
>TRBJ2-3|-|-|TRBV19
CASSEGGPNTQYF
TGTGCCAGTAGCGAGGGGGGTCCTAATACGCAGTATTTT
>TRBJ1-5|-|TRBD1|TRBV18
CASSPQGGNQPQHF
TGTGCCAGCTCACCCCAGGGGGGCAATCAGCCCCAGCATTTT
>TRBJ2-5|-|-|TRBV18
CASSHGKGILQETQYF
TGTGCCAGCTCCCATGGGAAGGGGATACTCCAAGAGACCCAGTACTTC
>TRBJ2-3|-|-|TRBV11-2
CASSSTGSLDTQYF
TGTGCCAGCAGCAGCACAGGGTCTCTGGATACGCAGTATTTT
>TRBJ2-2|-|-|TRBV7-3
CASSQAGSRELFF
TGTGCCAGCAGTCAGGCGGGGTCGCGGGAGCTGTTTTTT
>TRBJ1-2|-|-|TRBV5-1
CASSWGEGLNYGYTF
TGCGCCAGCAGCTGGGGCGAGGGGCTTAACTATGGCTACACCTTC
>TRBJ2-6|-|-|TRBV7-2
CASSPDRPSGANVLTF
TGTGCCAGCAGCCCCGACCGCCCCTCTGGGGCCAACGTCCTGACTTTC
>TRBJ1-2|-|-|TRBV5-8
CASSLNRANYGYTF
TGTGCCAGCAGCTTGAACAGGGCCAACTATGGCTACACCTTC
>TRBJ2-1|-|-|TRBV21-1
CASSKETRRYYNEQFF
TGTGCCAGCAGCAAAGAAACGAGACGGTACTACAATGAGCAGTTCTTC
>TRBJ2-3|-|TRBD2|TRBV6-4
CASSESAGTQPGGDTQYF
TGTGCCAGCAGTGAGTCGGCCGGGACGCAACCGGGAGGAGATACGCAGTATTTT
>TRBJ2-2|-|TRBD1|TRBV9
CASSVRGSNTGELFF
TGTGCCAGCAGCGTCAGGGGGTCGAACACCGGGGAGCTGTTTTTT
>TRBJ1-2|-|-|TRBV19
CASSTTDPSNYGYTF
TGTGCCAGTAGTACGACAGACCCCTCTAACTATGGCTACACCTTC
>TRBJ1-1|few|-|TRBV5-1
CASSRVGGNTEAFF
TGCGCCAGCAGCCGGGTTGGCGGGAACACTGAAGCTTTCTTT
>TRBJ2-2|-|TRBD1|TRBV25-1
CASSDDRGLAGELFF
TGTGCCAGCAGTGATGACAGGGGGTTAGCTGGGGAGCTGTTTTTT
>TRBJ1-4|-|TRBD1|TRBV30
CAWSRDRDEKLFF
TGTGCCTGGAGTAGAGACAGGGATGAAAAACTGTTTTTT
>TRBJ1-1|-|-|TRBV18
CASSPYRPGPRMLSEAFF
TGTGCCAGCTCCCCATACCGCCCGGGCCCCCGGATGTTGTCTGAAGCTTTCTTT
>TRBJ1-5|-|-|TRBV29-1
CSAVDGDNQPQHF
TGCAGCGCGGTGGACGGGGACAATCAGCCCCAGCATTTT
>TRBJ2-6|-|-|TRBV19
CASSGLRGANVLTF
TGTGCCAGTTCAGGGCTACGTGGGGCCAACGTCCTGACTTTC
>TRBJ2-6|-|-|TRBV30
CAWKGSGANVLTF
TGTGCCTGGAAGGGCTCTGGGGCCAACGTCCTGACTTTC
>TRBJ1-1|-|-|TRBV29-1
CSYRTGMNTEAFF
TGCAGTTACCGGACGGGGATGAACACTGAAGCTTTCTTT
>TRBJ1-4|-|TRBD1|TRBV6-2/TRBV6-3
CASSPGQGGLREKLFF
TGTGCCAGCAGCCCTGGACAGGGAGGGTTACGTGAAAAACTGTTTTTT
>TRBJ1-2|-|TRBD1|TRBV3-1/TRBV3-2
CASSQDHRGRGYTF
TGTGCCAGCAGCCAAGACCACAGGGGGCGCGGCTACACCTTC
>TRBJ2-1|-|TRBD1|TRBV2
CASSSGTGGGEQFF
TGTGCCAGCAGTTCCGGGACAGGGGGCGGTGAGCAGTTCTTC
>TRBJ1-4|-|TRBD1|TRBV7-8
CASRSPGGLYEKLFF
TGTGCCAGCAGATCACCAGGGGGTCTGTATGAAAAACTGTTTTTT
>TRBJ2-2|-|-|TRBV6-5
CASTPETENTGELFF
TGTGCCAGCACCCCAGAGACCGAGAACACCGGGGAGCTGTTTTTT
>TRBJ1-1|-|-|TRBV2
CASRMGRSNTEAFF
TGTGCCAGCAGGATGGGGCGATCGAACACTGAAGCTTTCTTT
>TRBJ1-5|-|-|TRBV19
CASRAGTLVQPQHF
TGTGCCAGTAGGGCCGGGACACTCGTTCAGCCCCAGCATTTT